Shown below are 31 T cell receptor beta chains from a single sample sequenced in a study of blood T cell repertoires in COVID-19. Profiled with immunoSEQ multiplex PCR; TCRdb holds only in-frame clones, not every one. The table has under 25,000 clones, around 90% seen once. Sequenced material: peripheral blood. Source of these receptors: a human donor with active COVID-19. The donor label of this sample is uncertain.

V usage is TRBV15 and J usage is TRBJ1-2; 9 bases line up with TRBD1. J lost 0 bases, V lost 1 base, and 12 bases had no gene match. The CDR3 has 19 residues. In germline, CDR1 is LNHNV, CDR2 YYDKDF (reference sequence). This CDR3 is CATSRGGGRGTGSNYGYTF. The CDR3 region has the DNA TGTGCCACCAGCAGAGGAGGCGGTAGAGGGACAGGGTCTAACTATGGCTACACCTTC.

This clone appeared once. This chain uses TRBV7-8 with TRBJ2-2; D is unresolved. This CDR3 region has 12 residues. Germline values: CDR1 SGHVS, CDR2 FQNEAQ. The germline V and J ends were trimmed by 3 bases and 6 bases, with 5 bases remaining between them. CDR3 nucleotides: TGTGCCAGCAGCTTTCCAGCCGGGGAGCTGTTTTTT. It encodes CASSFPAGELFF.

The chain's CDR3 is CASSPVGGYQETQYF. The CDR3 DNA reads as TGCGCCAGCAGCCCTGTAGGGGGTTACCAAGAGACCCAGTACTTC. V gene TRBV5-1 combines with J gene TRBJ2-5; the D gene is possibly TRBD1 (6 bases). Trimming took 4 bases from V and 0 from J, leaving 13 bases between them. The length of the CDR3 is 15 residues. The germline V gene has CDR1 SGHRS and CDR2 YFSETQ.

This clone was found once. This chain joins TRBV19 and TRBJ2-3, with D perhaps matching TRBD2 (6 bases). CDR3 length equals 16 residues. V lost 3 bases and J lost 3, with 16 bases in between. The germline V gene encodes CDR1 LNHDA and CDR2 SQIVND (reference sequence). The CDR3 region has the DNA TGTGCCAGTAGTATCGGGGGAGTGGCACGTACAGATACGCAGTATTTT. Protein: CASSIGGVARTDTQYF.

Comment on this clone: A junction end diverges from the germline sequence, so it may reflect a read error. Other DNA sequences within the sample encode an identical CDR3. The chain combines TRBV5-1 with TRBJ2-7; D possibly corresponds to TRBD2 (6 bases). The germline CDR1 and CDR2 sequences are SGHRS and YFSETQ. The CDR3 runs to 15 residues. The CDR3 loop reads CASSLMTGRRYEQYF. The CDR3, as DNA: TGCGCCAGCAGCTTGATGACCGGGAGACGTTACGAGCAGTACTTT.

The chain links TRBV14 to TRBJ1-1, with a weak D call TRBD1 (5 bases). There are 13 residues in the CDR3. Germline V CDR1 and CDR2: SGHDN, FVKESK. Trimming removed 4 bases from V and 7 bases from J, with 13 bases in between. The chain's CDR3 is CASSPTGNGEAFF. As DNA, the CDR3 is TGTGCCAGCAGCCCAACAGGTAACGGTGAAGCTTTCTTT. Supplemented by reference TRBV14 and TRBJ1-1, the full variable domain reads EAGVTQFPSHSVIEKGQTVTLRCDPISGHDNLYWYRRVMGKEIKFLLHFVKESKQDESGMPNNRFLAERTGGTYSTLKVQPAELEDSGVYFCASSPTGNGEAFFGQGTRLTVV.

This clone showed up just once. The chain uses TRBV6-5 and TRBJ2-7, with D perhaps matching TRBD1 (5 bases). The V end was cut by 9 bases, the J end by 4 bases, with 16 bases between. The CDR3 totals 13 residues. Germline CDR1 reads MNHEY; CDR2 reads SVGAGI. The CDR3 DNA reads as TGTGCCAGTTTCCCGGACATGACTTACGAGCAGTACTTC. Translation gives CASFPDMTYEQYF.

The chain recombines TRBV24-1 with TRBJ2-4; D is undetermined. The V end lost 0 bases, the J end lost 0 bases, and 2 bases lay between the germline ends. This CDR3 is 14 amino acids long. The germline V gene encodes CDR1 KGHDR and CDR2 SFDVKD. Here the CDR3 DNA reads TGTGCCACCAGTGATTTGCAAGCCAAAAACATTCAGTACTTC. Protein product: CATSDLQAKNIQYF.

The sample holds a few counts of this clone. Different DNA sequences within this sample yield the same CDR3. The chain has TRBV30 and TRBJ1-1, with D maybe TRBD1 (5 bases). The CDR3 length is 12 residues. The V and J ends lost 4 bases and 5 bases respectively, with 11 bases between them. The germline V gene has CDR1 GTSNPN and CDR2 SVGIG (reference sequence). CDR3 in DNA: TGTGCCTGGACTCCCAGACAGACTGAAGCTTTCTTT. Its protein product is CAWTPRQTEAFF. Variable domain in full (rest from reference TRBV30 and TRBJ1-1): SQTIHQWPATLVQPVGSPLSLECTVEGTSNPNLYWYRQAAGRGLQLLFYSVGIGQISSEVPQNLSASRPQDRQFILSSKKLLLSDSGFYLCAWTPRQTEAFFGQGTRLTVV.

The chain is built from TRBV28 and TRBJ2-2; TRBD2 might be the D (6 bases). Germline CDR1 and CDR2: MDHEN and SYDVKM. CDR3 length: 17 residues. V lost 2 bases and J 1 base, leaving 14 bases between the germline ends. CDR3 protein: CASSLRPGRGNTGELFF. DNA for the CDR3: TGTGCCAGCAGTTTAAGGCCGGGGCGGGGGAACACCGGGGAGCTGTTTTTT.

V usage is TRBV6-6 and J usage is TRBJ2-7; 12 bases agree with TRBD1. V lost 6 bases and J lost 6; bases outside the gene matches: 9. This CDR3 spans 15 amino acids. The V gene's germline CDR1 is MNHNY and CDR2 SVGAGI (reference sequence). Here the CDR3 reads CASSGSGTGGLEQYF. CDR3 DNA: TGTGCCAGCAGCGGCTCCGGGACAGGGGGCCTCGAGCAGTACTTC.

The CDR3 loop reads CASSLPRNEQFF. The CDR3, as DNA: TGTGCCAGCAGCTTACCGAGGAATGAGCAGTTCTTC. The V and J genes are TRBV9 and TRBJ2-1, with D uncertain. Germline V gives CDR1 SGDLS, CDR2 YYNGEE. V was trimmed by 4 bases and J by 7 bases, leaving 9 bases between them. The CDR3 length is 12 residues. Supplemented by reference TRBV9 and TRBJ2-1, the full variable domain reads DSGVTQTPKHLITATGQRVTLRCSPRSGDLSVYWYQQSLDQGLQFLIQYYNGEERAKGNILERFSAQQFPDLHSELNLSSLELGDSALYFCASSLPRNEQFFGPGTRLTVL.

This clone was counted a single time. The chain uses TRBV14 and TRBJ2-1; TRBD2 agrees at 11 bases. This CDR3 is built from 14 residues. CDR1 and CDR2 from the germline V gene are SGHDN and FVKESK. With V trimmed by 4 bases and J by 9 bases, 5 bases remained unmatched. CDR3 region: CASSPGLADSEQFF. CDR3 in DNA: TGTGCCAGCAGCCCGGGACTAGCGGACTCTGAGCAGTTCTTC.

V and J are TRBV28 and TRBJ2-4, with 8 bases aligning to TRBD1. The germline V gene has CDR1 MDHEN and CDR2 SYDVKM. The CDR3 length is 14 residues. The V segment lost 6 bases and the J segment 5 bases; nucleotides outside the gene matches: 6. DNA of the CDR3: TGTGCCAGCAGGACGACAGGGGCGCAAAACATTCAGTACTTC. Residues: CASRTTGAQNIQYF.

The genes are TRBV4-1 and TRBJ1-5; TRBD1 matches 8 bases. Germline V gene data show CDR1 as MGHRA and CDR2 as YSYEKL. The CDR3 consists of 17 residues. Trimming took 3 bases from V and 7 from J; bases not matched to a gene: 14. CDR3 sequence (DNA): TGCGCCAGCAGCCATCCCACAGGGGGAGGGGATGGCCAGCCCCAGCATTTT. It specifies CASSHPTGGGDGQPQHF.

Concerning this clone: A junction end diverges from the germline sequence, so it may reflect a read error. The chain has TRBV7-7 and TRBJ2-1; 8 bases match TRBD1. The CDR3 sequence is 13 residues long. Germline CDR1 reads SSHAT; CDR2 reads FNYEAQ (reference sequence). Here the CDR3 reads CASSSDRADEQFF. For the CDR3, the DNA is TGTGCTAGCAGCTCGGACAGGGCGGACGAGCAGTTCTTC.

The chain recombines TRBV7-9 with TRBJ2-1, with D maybe TRBD2 (6 bases). Trimming left V 6 bases short and J 6 bases short, with 18 bases between. Germline V CDR1 and CDR2: SEHNR, FQNEAQ (reference sequence). This CDR3 has 15 amino acids. CDR3: CASSPKRAGLNEQFF. The CDR3 coding sequence is TGTGCCAGCAGTCCCAAGCGGGCGGGCCTCAATGAGCAGTTCTTC.

This chain joins TRBV6-5 and TRBJ1-2, with a possible D match to TRBD1 (6 bases). V gave up 0 bases and J gave up 13 bases, with 15 bases separating them. The CDR3 is made up of 13 amino acids. The germline V gene encodes CDR1 MNHEY and CDR2 SVGAGI. The CDR3 region has the DNA TGTGCCAGCAGTTACTCTCGTGGGGGCACCGGCACCTTC. Translation gives CASSYSRGGTGTF.

In this sample, this clone turned up once. This chain joins TRBV4-2 and TRBJ2-6, with 9 positions matching TRBD1. CDR3 length: 20 residues. Per the germline V gene, CDR1 is LGHNA and CDR2 is YNFKEQ. V dropped 4 bases and J dropped 4; count of bases not matched to a gene: 17. CDR3 sequence: CASSRGTRGQGVSGANVLTF. The CDR3 bases are TGTGCCAGCAGCCGTGGCACTCGGGGACAGGGTGTTTCCGGGGCCAACGTCCTGACTTTC.

The rearrangement joins TRBV14 to TRBJ2-7, with D possibly TRBD1 on 6 matching bases. Germline CDR1 is SGHDN and CDR2 is FVKESK. This CDR3 region has 14 residues. V was trimmed by 6 bases and J by 6 bases, leaving 18 bases between them. The CDR3 sequence is CASSTGSRLGEQYF. The CDR3, as DNA: TGTGCCAGCAGTACAGGGAGCCGACTGGGCGAGCAGTACTTC. Full variable domain (rest looked up from reference TRBV14 and TRBJ2-7): EAGVTQFPSHSVIEKGQTVTLRCDPISGHDNLYWYRRVMGKEIKFLLHFVKESKQDESGMPNNRFLAERTGGTYSTLKVQPAELEDSGVYFCASSTGSRLGEQYFGPGTRLTVT.

The genes are TRBV30 and TRBJ2-7; D is perhaps TRBD2 (5 bases). The CDR3 has 14 amino acids. Deletions cut 1 base from V and 4 bases from J, with 14 bases between. Germline CDR1 reads GTSNPN; CDR2 reads SVGIG (reference sequence). The chain's CDR3 is CAWSGTGWLYEQYF. CDR3 nucleotides: TGTGCCTGGAGTGGAACGGGATGGCTGTACGAGCAGTACTTC.

The chain carries TRBV19 and TRBJ1-1; D ambiguous. The CDR3 length is 12 residues. Per the germline V gene, CDR1 is LNHDA and CDR2 is SQIVND (reference sequence). Trimming took 4 bases from V and 5 from J, leaving 8 bases between them. Here the CDR3 DNA reads TGTGCCAGTAGTAATGGAGGAACTGAAGCTTTCTTT. Protein product: CASSNGGTEAFF.

This clone was observed a handful of times. The V call is TRBV2, the J call TRBJ2-2; TRBD1 agrees at 7 bases. Germline CDR1 SNHLY, CDR2 FYNNEI. CDR3 length: 13 residues. J lost 4 bases, V lost 5 bases, and 1 base had no gene match. The CDR3 region is CASSYRGTGELFF. CDR3 in DNA: TGTGCCAGCAGTTACAGGGGCACCGGGGAGCTGTTTTTT.

CDR3 nucleotide sequence: TGTGCCAGCAGCTTACAGGCTAGCGGGAGGCATCATTACGAGCAGTACTTC. Encoded protein: CASSLQASGRHHYEQYF. The V and J genes are TRBV11-2 and TRBJ2-7; 11 bases match TRBD2. After removal of 2 bases from V and 4 bases from J, the junction contained 10 bases not matched to a gene. This CDR3 region has 17 residues. Looked up from germline, CDR1 is SGHAT and CDR2 is FQNNGV.

V usage is TRBV11-3 and J usage is TRBJ2-2, with 10 bases lining up with TRBD1. CDR1 and CDR2 (germline): SGHNT, YENEEA. The CDR3 runs to 14 residues. Trimming took 6 bases from V and 6 from J; bases not matched to a gene: 4. CDR3 protein: CASRGTGVPGELFF. The CDR3 nucleotides read TGTGCCAGCAGGGGGACAGGGGTCCCCGGGGAGCTGTTTTTT.

The chain links TRBV7-9 to TRBJ2-3; 7 bases map to TRBD2. The CDR3 loop spans 13 amino acids. The J segment lost 5 bases and the V segment lost 4 bases, leaving 3 bases of the junction unmatched. Germline assignment: CDR1 SEHNR and CDR2 FQNEAQ (reference sequence). This CDR3 reads CASSSSGGDTQYF. CDR3 bases: TGTGCCAGCAGCTCGTCGGGAGGAGATACGCAGTATTTT.

As to this clone: One end of the junction fails to match germline, which may point to a read error. The chain links TRBV23-1 to TRBJ2-1; a possible D gene is TRBD1 (6 bases). TRBV23-1 is an ORF for which the function is uncertain. The CDR3 is made up of 12 amino acids. CDR3 amino acids: CASTLARTDPVF. CDR3 bases: TGCGCCAGCACCCTTGCTCGGACAGACCCGGTCTTC.

The chain combines TRBV2 with TRBJ2-7, with a weak D call TRBD1 (6 bases). Germline V gives CDR1 SNHLY, CDR2 FYNNEI. V was pared by 4 bases and J by 6 bases, with 19 bases between. The CDR3 is 15 residues long. As DNA, the CDR3 is TGTGCCAGCAGTGTAGGTAGGCAGGGGTACGGCGAGCAGTACTTC. Translation gives CASSVGRQGYGEQYF.

The chain combines TRBV30 with TRBJ2-1; 11 bases map to TRBD1. Per the germline V gene, CDR1 is GTSNPN and CDR2 is SVGIG (reference sequence). The V and J ends lost 2 bases and 6 bases, in that order; junction bases with no gene match: 6. There are 15 residues in the CDR3. CDR3 sequence reads: CAWSSMGTGGNEQFF. The CDR3 nucleotides are TGTGCCTGGAGTTCCATGGGGACAGGGGGCAATGAGCAGTTCTTC.

The V call is TRBV7-9, the J call TRBJ2-3; 10 bases fit TRBD1. CDR1 SEHNR and CDR2 FQNEAQ come from the germline V gene (reference sequence). V lost 3 bases to trimming and J lost 1 base; unmatched junction nucleotides: 10. The CDR3 is 18 residues long. The DNA of the CDR3 is TGTGCCAGCAGCTTGTACTACGCCGGGACAGGGGGCACAGATACGCAGTATTTT. Translating it yields CASSLYYAGTGGTDTQYF. Variable domain in full (rest from reference TRBV7-9 and TRBJ2-3): DTGVSQNPRHKITKRGQNVTFRCDPISEHNRLYWYRQTLGQGPEFLTYFQNEAQLEKSRLLSDRFSAERPKGSFSTLEIQRTEQGDSAMYLCASSLYYAGTGGTDTQYFGPGTRLTVL.

V usage is TRBV2 and J usage is TRBJ2-4; no firm D call. In germline, CDR1 is SNHLY, CDR2 FYNNEI. With 10 bases removed from V and 0 bases from J, the gap between germline ends came to 7 bases. The CDR3 has 12 amino acids. Written as DNA, the CDR3 is TGTGCCAAAAGAGTAGCCAAAAACATTCAGTACTTC. Its translation: CAKRVAKNIQYF.